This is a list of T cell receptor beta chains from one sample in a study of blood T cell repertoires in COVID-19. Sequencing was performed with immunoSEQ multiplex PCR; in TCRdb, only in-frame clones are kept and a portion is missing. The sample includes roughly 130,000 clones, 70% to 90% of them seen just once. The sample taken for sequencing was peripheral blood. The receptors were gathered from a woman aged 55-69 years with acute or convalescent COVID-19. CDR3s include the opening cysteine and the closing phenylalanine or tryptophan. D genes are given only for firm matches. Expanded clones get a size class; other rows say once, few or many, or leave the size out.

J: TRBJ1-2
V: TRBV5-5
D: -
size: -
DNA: TGTGCCAGCAGCTTGGGTCTGAGTGGGGGGAACTATGGCTACACCTTC
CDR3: CASSLGLSGGNYGYTF

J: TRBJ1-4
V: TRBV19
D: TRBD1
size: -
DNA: TGTGCCAGTAGTTCTCGGACAGGGCTTAATGAAAAACTGTTTTTT
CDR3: CASSSRTGLNEKLFF

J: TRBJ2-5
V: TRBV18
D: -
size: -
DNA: TGTGCCAGCTCACCAGTAGGGGCAGGATTGGGAGAGACCCAGTACTTC
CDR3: CASSPVGAGLGETQYF

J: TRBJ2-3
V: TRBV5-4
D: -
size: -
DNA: TGTGCCAGCAGCTTCGAGGCCGGCAAGGGGTCGGATACGCAGTATTTT
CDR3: CASSFEAGKGSDTQYF

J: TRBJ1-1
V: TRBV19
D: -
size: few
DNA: TGTGCCAGTAGTATGTTGGGGGGGGACACTGAAGCTTTCTTT
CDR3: CASSMLGGDTEAFF

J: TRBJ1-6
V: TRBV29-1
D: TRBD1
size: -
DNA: TGCAGCGTTTCCGGGACAGGGCCTTATTCACCCCTCCACTTT
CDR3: CSVSGTGPYSPLHF

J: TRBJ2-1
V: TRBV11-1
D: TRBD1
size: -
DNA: TGTGCCAGCAGTCTGGGACAGGACTACAATGAGCAGTTCTTC
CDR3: CASSLGQDYNEQFF

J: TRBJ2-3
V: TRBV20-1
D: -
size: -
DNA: TGCAGTGCGGTAGCAGATACGCAGTATTTT
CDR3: CSAVADTQYF

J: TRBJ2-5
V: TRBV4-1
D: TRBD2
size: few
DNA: TGCGCCAGCAGCCAAGGGATAGCGGGAGCTGGGGAGACCCAGTACTTC
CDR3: CASSQGIAGAGETQYF

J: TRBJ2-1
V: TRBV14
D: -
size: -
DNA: TGTGCCAGCAGCCCCCAGGTCTACAATGAGCAGTTCTTC
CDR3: CASSPQVYNEQFF

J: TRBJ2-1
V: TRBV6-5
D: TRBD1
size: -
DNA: TGTGCCAGCAGTTACCGGACAGGATCTTCGGTCAATGAGCAGTTCTTC
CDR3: CASSYRTGSSVNEQFF

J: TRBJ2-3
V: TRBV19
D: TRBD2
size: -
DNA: TGTGCCAGTAGTCTCGGGACTAGCGGGAGAACGGGCGATACGCAGTATTTT
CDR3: CASSLGTSGRTGDTQYF

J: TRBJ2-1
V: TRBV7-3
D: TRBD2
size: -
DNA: TGTGCCAGCAGCTTAACCCCACCTTTAGCGGGAGGATCCTACAATGAGCAGTTCTTC
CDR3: CASSLTPPLAGGSYNEQFF

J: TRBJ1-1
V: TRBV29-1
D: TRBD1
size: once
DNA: TGCAGCGTCTATGCAGGGGGATCAACTGAAGCTTTCTTT
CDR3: CSVYAGGSTEAFF

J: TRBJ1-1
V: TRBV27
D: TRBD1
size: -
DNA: TGTGCCAGCAGTTTGGAGGACAGGGGGAGATCTGAAGCTTTCTTT
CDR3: CASSLEDRGRSEAFF

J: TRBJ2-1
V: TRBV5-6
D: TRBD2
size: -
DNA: TGTGCCAGCAGCTATAGCGGGTCCTACAATGAGCAGTTCTTC
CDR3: CASSYSGSYNEQFF

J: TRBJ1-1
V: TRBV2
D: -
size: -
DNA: TGTGCCAGCCGACAGGTCCTTAACACTGAAGCTTTCTTT
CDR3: CASRQVLNTEAFF

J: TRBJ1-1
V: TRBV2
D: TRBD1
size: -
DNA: TGTGCCAGCAGTGGGAACAGGGACAGTGCAGCTTTCTTT
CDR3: CASSGNRDSAAFF

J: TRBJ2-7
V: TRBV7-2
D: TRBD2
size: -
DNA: TGTGCCAGCAGCCGCCTAGCGGGCTCCTACGAGCAGTACTTC
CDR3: CASSRLAGSYEQYF

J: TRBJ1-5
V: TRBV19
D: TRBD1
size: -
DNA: TGTGCCAGTAGTACCTCGGGACAGGGTAGGAATCAGCCCCAGCATTTT
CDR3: CASSTSGQGRNQPQHF

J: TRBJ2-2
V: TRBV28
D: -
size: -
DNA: TGTGCCAGCAGCAGCACAGCTGCGAACACCGGGGAGCTGTTTTTT
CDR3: CASSSTAANTGELFF

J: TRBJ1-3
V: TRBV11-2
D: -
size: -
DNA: TGTGCCAGCAGCTCACCTCAGGGGTTCGGACCTCTCGGAAACACCATATATTTT
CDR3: CASSSPQGFGPLGNTIYF

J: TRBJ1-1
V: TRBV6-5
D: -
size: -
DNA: TGTGCCAGCAGTTCGCATCCTAGACAGGCCACTGAAGCTTTCTTT
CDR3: CASSSHPRQATEAFF

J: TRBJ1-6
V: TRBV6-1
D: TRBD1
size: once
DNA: TGTGCCAGCAGTGAAATTGGACAGGGTAATTCACCCCTCCACTTT
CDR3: CASSEIGQGNSPLHF

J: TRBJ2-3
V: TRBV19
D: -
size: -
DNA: TGTGCCAGTAGTATGTGGCAGGGCGCAGATACGCAGTATTTT
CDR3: CASSMWQGADTQYF

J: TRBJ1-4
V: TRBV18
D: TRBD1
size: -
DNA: TGTGCCAGCTCACGAGATCAGACAGGGCTTAATGAAAAACTGTTTTTT
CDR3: CASSRDQTGLNEKLFF

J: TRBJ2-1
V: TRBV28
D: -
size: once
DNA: TGTGCCAGCAGTTACCCCCTTAGGGGGAGCTCCTACAATGAGCAGTTCTTC
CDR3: CASSYPLRGSSYNEQFF

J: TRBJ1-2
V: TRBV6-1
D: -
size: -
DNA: TGTGCCAGCAGTGAACTAGCGGCAGGGGTCAATGGCTACACCTTC
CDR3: CASSELAAGVNGYTF

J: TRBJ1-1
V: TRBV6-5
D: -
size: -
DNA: TGTGCCAGCAGTTATAGGGACAAGAACACTGAAGCTTTCTTT
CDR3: CASSYRDKNTEAFF

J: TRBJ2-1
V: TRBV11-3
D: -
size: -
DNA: TGTGCCAGCAGCTTAGCCCTCGGGGGGCGCTTCTACAATGAGCAGTTCTTC
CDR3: CASSLALGGRFYNEQFF

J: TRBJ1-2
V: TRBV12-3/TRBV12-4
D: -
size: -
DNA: TGTGCCAGCAGTTTAGACAGGAACTATGGCTACACCTTC
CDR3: CASSLDRNYGYTF

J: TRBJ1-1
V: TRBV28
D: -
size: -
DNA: TGTGCCAGCAGTCCCCTAGTGGAGCACCCTAAAGCTTTCTTT
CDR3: CASSPLVEHPKAFF

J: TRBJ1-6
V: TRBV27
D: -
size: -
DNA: TGTGCCAGCAGTTTTTCGAATTCACCCCTCCACTTT
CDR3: CASSFSNSPLHF

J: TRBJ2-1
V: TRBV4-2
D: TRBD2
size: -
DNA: TGTGCCAGCAGCCAATTGTCAGAGGGACTAGCGACCTACAATGAGCAGTTCTTC
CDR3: CASSQLSEGLATYNEQFF

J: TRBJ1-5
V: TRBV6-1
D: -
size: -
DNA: TGTGCCAGCAGTGAAGCGGTTTACAAGGGGGTGGGCAATCAGCCCCAGCATTTT
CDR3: CASSEAVYKGVGNQPQHF

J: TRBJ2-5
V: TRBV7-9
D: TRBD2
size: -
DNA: TGTGCCAGCAGCTTAGGAGCGGGAGGGTACCAAGAGACCCAGTACTTC
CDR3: CASSLGAGGYQETQYF

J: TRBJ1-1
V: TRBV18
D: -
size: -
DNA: TGTGCCAGCTCACCAAATAAGGGGTCGGCTGAAGCTTTCTTT
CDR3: CASSPNKGSAEAFF

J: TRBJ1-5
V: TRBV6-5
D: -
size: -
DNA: TGTGCCAGCAGTTACTCGGGGCAGATCCCTCAGCCCCAGCATTTT
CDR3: CASSYSGQIPQPQHF

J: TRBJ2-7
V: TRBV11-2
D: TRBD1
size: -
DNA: TGTGCCAGCAGCTTAGATTGGCAGGGGGCAGCGCAGTACTTC
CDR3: CASSLDWQGAAQYF

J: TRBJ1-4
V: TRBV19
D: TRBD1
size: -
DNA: TGTGCCAGTAAGAGAGGGGGCTTTGAAAAACTGTTTTTT
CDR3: CASKRGGFEKLFF

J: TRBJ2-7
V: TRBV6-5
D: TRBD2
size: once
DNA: TGTGCCAGCAGTAGCAGCGGGAGGGTAACTACCGAGCAGTACTTC
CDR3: CASSSSGRVTTEQYF

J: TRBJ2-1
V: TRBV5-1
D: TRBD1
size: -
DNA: TGCGCCAGCAGCTCTCAGACAGGGGCCTACAATGAGCAGTTCTTC
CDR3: CASSSQTGAYNEQFF

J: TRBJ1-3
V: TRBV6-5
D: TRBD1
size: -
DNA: TGTGCCAGCAGTAATTTACAGGGGAGAGGAAACACCATATATTTT
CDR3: CASSNLQGRGNTIYF

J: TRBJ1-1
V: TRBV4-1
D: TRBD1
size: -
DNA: TGCGCCAGCAGCCAATTTGGACAGGACGAGCTGGACACTGAAGCTTTCTTT
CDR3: CASSQFGQDELDTEAFF

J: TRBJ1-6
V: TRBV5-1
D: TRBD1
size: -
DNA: TGCGCCAGCAGCCCCGGGACAGCTTCACCCCTCCACTTT
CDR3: CASSPGTASPLHF

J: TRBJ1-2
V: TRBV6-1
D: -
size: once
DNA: TGTGCCAGCAGTGAATTGGGGGGAGCTAACTATGGCTACACCTTC
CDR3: CASSELGGANYGYTF

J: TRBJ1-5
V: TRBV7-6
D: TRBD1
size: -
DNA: TGTGCCAGCAGCCGCAGGGGGCATCAGCCCCAGCATTTT
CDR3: CASSRRGHQPQHF

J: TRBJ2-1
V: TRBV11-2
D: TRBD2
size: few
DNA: TGTGCCAGCAGCTTGATGGTGTCTAGCGGGAGCCGAGCGCAGTTCTTC
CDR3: CASSLMVSSGSRAQFF

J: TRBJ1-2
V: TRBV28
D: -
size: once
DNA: TGTGCCAGTAACACTGGGGGGGAATATGGCTACACCTTC
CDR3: CASNTGGEYGYTF

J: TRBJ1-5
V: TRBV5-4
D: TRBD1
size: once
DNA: TGTGCCAGCAGCCCGGGACAGGGGCATCAGCCCCAGCATTTT
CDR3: CASSPGQGHQPQHF

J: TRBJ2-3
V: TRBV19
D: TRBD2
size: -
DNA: TGTGCCAGTAGTATAAGGCGGGGACTAGCGGGAGGATCAGATACGCAGTATTTT
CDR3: CASSIRRGLAGGSDTQYF

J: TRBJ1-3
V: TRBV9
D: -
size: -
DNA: TGTGCCAGCAGCCTCTCGGGAGGGACCTCTGGAAACACCATATATTTT
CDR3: CASSLSGGTSGNTIYF